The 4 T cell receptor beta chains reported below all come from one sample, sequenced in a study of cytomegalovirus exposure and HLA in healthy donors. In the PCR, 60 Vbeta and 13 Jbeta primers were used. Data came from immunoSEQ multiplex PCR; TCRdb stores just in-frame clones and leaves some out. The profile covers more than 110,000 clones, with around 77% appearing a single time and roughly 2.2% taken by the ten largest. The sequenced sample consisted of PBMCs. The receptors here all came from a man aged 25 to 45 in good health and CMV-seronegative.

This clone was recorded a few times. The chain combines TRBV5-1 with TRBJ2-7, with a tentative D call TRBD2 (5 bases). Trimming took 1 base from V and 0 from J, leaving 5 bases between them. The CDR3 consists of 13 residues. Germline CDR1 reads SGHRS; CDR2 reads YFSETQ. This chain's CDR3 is CASSLRGSYEQYF. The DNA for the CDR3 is TGCGCCAGCAGCTTGCGGGGCTCCTACGAGCAGTACTTC.

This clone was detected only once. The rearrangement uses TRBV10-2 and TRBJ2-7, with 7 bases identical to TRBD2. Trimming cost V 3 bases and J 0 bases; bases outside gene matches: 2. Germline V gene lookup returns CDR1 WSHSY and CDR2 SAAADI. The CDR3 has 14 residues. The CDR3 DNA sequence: TGCGCCAGCAGTGATAGCGGGCACTCCTACGAGCAGTACTTC. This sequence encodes CASSDSGHSYEQYF.

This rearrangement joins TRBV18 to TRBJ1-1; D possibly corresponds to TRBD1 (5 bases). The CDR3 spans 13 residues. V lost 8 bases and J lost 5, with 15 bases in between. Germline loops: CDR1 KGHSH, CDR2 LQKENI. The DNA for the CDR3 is TGTGCCAGCACGACATCAGGGCAAACTGAAGCTTTCTTT. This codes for CASTTSGQTEAFF.

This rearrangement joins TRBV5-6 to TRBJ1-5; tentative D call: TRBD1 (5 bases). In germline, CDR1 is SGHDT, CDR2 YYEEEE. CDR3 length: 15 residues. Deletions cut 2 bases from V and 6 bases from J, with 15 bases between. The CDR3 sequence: CASSFVGQGTQPQHF. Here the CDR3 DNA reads TGTGCCAGCAGCTTTGTAGGGCAGGGAACTCAGCCCCAGCATTTT.